This T cell receptor (beta chain) was retrieved from a study of T-cell memory formation after mild COVID-19. Overall study context: There were largely donor-specific TCR clusters.

TCRdb processed the 5' RACE reads anew with MiXCR; each CDR3 protein has one entry. This sample has some 160,000 distinct CDR3 sequences, with over 10% found just once. Germline V CDR1 and CDR2: SGHAT, FQNNGV. Trimming took 3 bases from V and 2 from J, leaving 7 bases between them. The CDR3 runs 13 residues. Overall study results and limits: Largely, contracting CD4+ clones fell within CM and EM, and contracting CD8+ clones within EMRA. What remained unconfirmed was the SARS-CoV-2 specificity of second-wave clones peaking on day 37. The study detected some responding clones in pre-infection memory, suggesting cross-reactive memory joined.

As concerns this clonotype: Antigen specificity is unknown.

The specimen was PBMCs or a T cell subset sorted from them (not recorded which). The TCR comes from a man younger than 30 who had mild COVID-19 (a few samples of this study predate the infection). Cell type and time point are not known. V is TRBV11-2 and J is TRBJ2-5, with D perhaps matching TRBD1 (5 bases). CDR3 amino acids: CASSFDRQETQYF. The CDR3 bases are TGTGCCAGCAGCTTCGACAGACAAGAGACCCAGTACTTC. The full variable domain, rest sourced from reference TRBV11-2 and TRBJ2-5, is EAGVAQSPRYKIIEKRQSVAFWCNPISGHATLYWYQQILGQGPKLLIQFQNNGVVDDSQLPKDRFSAERLKGVDSTLKIQPAKLEDSAVYLCASSFDRQETQYFGPGTRLLVL.